This T cell receptor (beta chain) was retrieved from a study of T cell responses to AZD1222 COVID-19 vaccine (dated by TCRdb to the early 2020s). For the study in its entirety: A total of about 250 trial participants underwent TCR sequencing, of whom roughly 210 had received two doses of AZD1222 and 26 had received two doses of the MenACWY control vaccine. Trial participants were enrolled by age into subgroups of 18-55, 56-69 and 70-plus years, and around 150, 28 and 57 TCR-sequenced participants, respectively, were included in these subgroups. What the research found in general, with its limitations: Vaccine-associated CD4 TCRs spanned the whole spike protein, with dominant responses in regions 160-218 and 743-854. A significant rise in spike-specific TCR breadth and depth was observed after two AZD1222 doses relative to day 0 and relative to MenACWY recipients. The 56-69-year group was small, and its depth increase did not reach significance, likely because of low power. Reportedly, almost half of the unique spike-specific TCRs recognized epitopes lying outside the regions that are mutated in the B.1.351 and B.1.1.7 variants. Participants were mostly white British and included more females than males, and it was suggested by the authors that clonal diversity may have been underestimated. Only six AZD1222 recipients were SARS-CoV-2 seropositive at baseline, limiting conclusions about previously exposed vaccinees. Because no day 14 peak-response samples were available, repertoires were characterized only after the peak T cell response.

The CDR3 regions of human TCRbeta chains were analyzed by immunosequencing. The published analysis was carried out like this. TCRs in the repertoires were compared against a reference library of SARS-CoV-2-specific TCRs that had been generated with the MIRA antigen-specificity platform. Breadth was defined as the fraction of unique TCRs that were SARS-CoV-2-associated, and depth was defined as the fraction of total T cells that were SARS-CoV-2-associated. Using the MIRA data, each spike-specific TCR was assigned both to the spike region to which the TCR was reactive and to a CD4 or CD8 class. Log10-transformed breadth and depth values were compared by one-way ANOVA with Sidak's multiple comparisons tests. Sourced from immuneACCESS, this table was stored by TCRdb with only in-frame sequences that have V and J called. A share of the clones is absent; for the studies checked, an unresolved V gene accounts for under half, and the remainder has no known explanation. V, J and clone size were drawn from that table, and D and trimming were deduced from the DNA. The sample table records fewer than 200,000 clones; approximately 90% of these occur just once. Around 4% of the sample lies in the top ten.

With respect to this clone: Its antigen target is currently unknown. No quality values exist for individual bases; no much larger clone is one base distant.

This specimen's time point label, per the study, means: baseline before first vaccination. The treatment or condition label, as the study defines it: meningococcal conjugate vaccine given as trial control. Samples from vaccinated people were obtained from the UK trials COV001 and COV002, which included a single-blind randomized controlled phase 2/3 trial of AZD1222 (ChAdOx1 nCoV-19) in healthy adults. For TCRbeta chain sequencing, PBMC samples from trial participants were taken at day 0 and at day 28 after the second dose. The CDR3 goes from the cysteine to the phenylalanine over 17 residues. The entry retains the CDR3 DNA only, 51 bases that are in frame from base 1. Trimming costs V 0 bases and J 3 bases, and their ends lie 17 bases apart. Looking up the germline V gene (reference sequence) yields CDR1 LNHNV and CDR2 YYDKDF.

The receptor comes from an adult in good health. This receptor chain uses TRBV15 and TRBJ1-1; tentative D gene TRBD1, with 6 bases matching. The sample in question was peripheral blood, obtained on day 0 of MenACWY control vaccination. The CDR3 region: CATSRDRPVSGDTEAFF. In nucleotides, the sequence is TGTGCCACCAGCAGAGATCGACCCGTTTCAGGGGACACTGAAGCTTTCTTT. Where the CDR3 stops, the reference TRBV15 and TRBJ1-1 genes take over; the full variable domain is DAMVIQNPRYQVTQFGKPVTLSCSQTLNHNVMYWYQQKSSQAPKLLFHYYDKDFNNEADTPDNFQSRRPNTSFCFLDIRSPGLGDTAMYLCATSRDRPVSGDTEAFFGQGTRLTVV.